This T cell receptor beta chain was found in a study of blood T cell repertoires in COVID-19. About the study: Spain, Italy and the United States supplied samples that represented acute and convalescent COVID-19. T cells, B-cell-depleted T cells, or PBMCs provided the cDNA or gDNA that served as material.

In the authors' workflow: Estimates of nucleated cell counts were drawn from the amplification of reference gene primers. The table came from immunoSEQ multiplex PCR; TCRdb's copy has only in-frame clones and leaves some out. That table gives V, J and clone size, and the DNA gave D and trimming. Here the sample spans fewer than 150,000 clones, just over 85% being singletons. Trimming removed 2 bases from V and 11 bases from J, with 15 bases in between. CDR3 length: 13 residues. Germline V lookup: CDR1 SGHDN, CDR2 FVKESK. The origin of this receptor is a woman aged 50 to 60 with active or convalescent COVID-19. This chain uses TRBV14 with TRBJ1-1; maybe TRBD1 (5 bases). The source material was peripheral blood. The DNA for the CDR3 is TGTGCCAGCAGCCAACACTTCCAGGGCGAGGCTTTCTTT. It codes for CASSQHFQGEAFF.